One TCR beta chain is described in this entry. Its antigen remains unknown. These data come from a study of T cell responses to AZD1222 COVID-19 vaccine. Whole-study context: Second-dose intervals near 4 or 12 weeks were combined. Broader study findings: Increased Spike-specific TCR breadth and depth were observed after two AZD1222 doses. Females outnumbered males among donors, who were mostly white British; clonal diversity was possibly underestimated. Unmutated variant regions are reportedly targeted by nearly half of spike-specific TCRs.

The CDR3 consists of 21 residues. In germline, CDR1 is SGHVS, CDR2 FQNEAQ. V was pared by 0 bases and J by 2 bases, with 15 bases of the junction left unmatched. This table comes from immunoSEQ multiplex PCR, and its TCRdb copy is limited to in-frame clones, with some not included. The sample yields over 100,000 clones, 80% to 85% seen once. The TCR originated in an adult in good health. This specimen was peripheral blood, taken on day 0 of AZD1222 vaccination. This rearrangement joins TRBV7-8 to TRBJ1-5, with 11 nucleotides matching TRBD1. The CDR3 region is CASSLASGGTGGYWGNQPQHF. The CDR3 nucleotides read TGTGCCAGCAGCTTAGCCTCCGGGGGGACAGGGGGTTATTGGGGCAATCAGCCCCAGCATTTT.